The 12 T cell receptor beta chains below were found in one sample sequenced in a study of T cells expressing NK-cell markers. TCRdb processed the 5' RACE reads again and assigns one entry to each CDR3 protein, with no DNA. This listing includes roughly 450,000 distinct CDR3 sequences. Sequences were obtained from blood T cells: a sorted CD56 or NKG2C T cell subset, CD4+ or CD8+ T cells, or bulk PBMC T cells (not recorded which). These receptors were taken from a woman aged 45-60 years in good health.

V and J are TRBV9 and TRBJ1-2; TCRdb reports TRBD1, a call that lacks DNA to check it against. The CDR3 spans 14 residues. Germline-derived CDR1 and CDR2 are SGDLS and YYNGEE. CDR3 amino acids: CASRQTGDNYGYTF.

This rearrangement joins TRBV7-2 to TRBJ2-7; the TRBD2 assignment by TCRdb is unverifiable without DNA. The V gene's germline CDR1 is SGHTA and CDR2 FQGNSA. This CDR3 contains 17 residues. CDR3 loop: CASSLSTSGGIFYEQYF.

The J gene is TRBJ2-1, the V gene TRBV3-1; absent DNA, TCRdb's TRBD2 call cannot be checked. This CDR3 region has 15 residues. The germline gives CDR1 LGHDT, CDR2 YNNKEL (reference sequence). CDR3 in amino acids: CASSRSGLANNEQFF.

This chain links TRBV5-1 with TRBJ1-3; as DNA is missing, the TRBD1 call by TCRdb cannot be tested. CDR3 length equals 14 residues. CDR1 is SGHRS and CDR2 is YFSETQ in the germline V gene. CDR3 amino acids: CASSAGTVGNTIYF.

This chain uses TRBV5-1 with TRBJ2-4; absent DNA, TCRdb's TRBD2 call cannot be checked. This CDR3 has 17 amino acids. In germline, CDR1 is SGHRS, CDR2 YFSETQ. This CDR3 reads CASSLDSSGKTKNIQYF.

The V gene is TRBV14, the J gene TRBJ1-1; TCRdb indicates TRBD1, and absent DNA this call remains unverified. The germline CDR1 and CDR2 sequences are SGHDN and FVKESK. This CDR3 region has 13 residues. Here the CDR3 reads CASQRGLQTEAFF.

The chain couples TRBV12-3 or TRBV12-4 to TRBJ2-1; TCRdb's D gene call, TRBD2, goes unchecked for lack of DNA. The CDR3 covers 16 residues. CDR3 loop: CASSYLTRSGPAEQFF.

CDR3 sequence: CASSTRTDSLQETQYF. The rearrangement joins TRBV7-9 to TRBJ2-5; TCRdb designates TRBD1, a call that cannot be tested without DNA. The CDR3 length is 16 residues. The germline CDR1 and CDR2 sequences are SEHNR and FQNEAQ (reference sequence).

The CDR3 spells CASSPGKETEAFF. V gene TRBV18 combines with J gene TRBJ1-1; TCRdb indicates TRBD1, and absent DNA this call remains unverified. Per the germline V gene, CDR1 is KGHSH and CDR2 is LQKENI. This CDR3 has 13 amino acids.

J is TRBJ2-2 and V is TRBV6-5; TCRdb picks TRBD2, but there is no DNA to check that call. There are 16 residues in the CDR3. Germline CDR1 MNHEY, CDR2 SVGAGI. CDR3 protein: CASSSTLAGTTGELFF.

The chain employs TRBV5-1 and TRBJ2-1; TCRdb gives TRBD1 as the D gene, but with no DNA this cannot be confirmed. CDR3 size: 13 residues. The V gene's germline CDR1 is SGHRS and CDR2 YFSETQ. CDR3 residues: CASSGTEYNEQFF.

CDR3 in amino acids: CATSDFSGGSTEQFF. The V and J genes are TRBV24-1 and TRBJ2-1. Germline V gene sequence: CDR1 KGHDR, CDR2 SFDVKD. The CDR3 is made up of 15 amino acids.